This TCR beta chain was sequenced in a study of blood T cell repertoires in COVID-19. Measured with immunoSEQ multiplex PCR; TCRdb has only the in-frame clones, and not every one. The repertoire consists of about 270,000 clones, with roughly nine tenths occurring once and the leading ten covering more than 1.5%. The length of the CDR3 is 13 residues. V lost 6 bases to trimming and J lost 1 base, with 10 bases between them. Germline V gene sequence: CDR1 SGHNT, CDR2 YYREEE (reference sequence). This TCR came from a woman aged 60 to 75 who had recovered from COVID-19. The specimen sequenced was PBMCs or T cells enriched from blood (not recorded which). The rearrangement links TRBV5-4 to TRBJ2-5; possibly TRBD1 for D (6 bases). The CDR3 DNA sequence: TGTGCCAGCAAAAGGGGGATCCAAGAGACCCAGTACTTC. Its translation is CASKRGIQETQYF. The full variable domain, in which reference TRBV5-4 and TRBJ2-5 provide the parts outside the CDR3, is ETGVTQSPTHLIKTRGQQVTLRCSSQSGHNTVSWYQQALGQGPQFIFQYYREEENGRGNFPPRFSGLQFPNYSSELNVNALELDDSALYLCASKRGIQETQYFGPGTRLLVL.